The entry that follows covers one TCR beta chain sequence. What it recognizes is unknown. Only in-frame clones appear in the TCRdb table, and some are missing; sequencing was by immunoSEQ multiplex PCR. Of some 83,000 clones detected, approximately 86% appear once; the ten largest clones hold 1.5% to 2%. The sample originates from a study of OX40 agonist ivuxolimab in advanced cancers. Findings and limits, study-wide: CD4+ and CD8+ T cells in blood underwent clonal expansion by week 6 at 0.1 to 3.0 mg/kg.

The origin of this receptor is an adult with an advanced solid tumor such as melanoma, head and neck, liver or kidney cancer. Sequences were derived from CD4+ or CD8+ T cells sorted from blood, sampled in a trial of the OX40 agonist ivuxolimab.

CDR3 protein: CASSVRTNEKLFF. The CDR3 DNA reads TGTGCCAGCTCAGTGCGAACGAACGAAAAACTGTTTTTT. The chain employs TRBV18 and TRBJ1-4; no firm D call. This CDR3 is 13 amino acids long. V shed 5 bases and J shed 8 bases, with 12 bases lying between them. Germline lookup yields CDR1 KGHSH and CDR2 LQKENI.